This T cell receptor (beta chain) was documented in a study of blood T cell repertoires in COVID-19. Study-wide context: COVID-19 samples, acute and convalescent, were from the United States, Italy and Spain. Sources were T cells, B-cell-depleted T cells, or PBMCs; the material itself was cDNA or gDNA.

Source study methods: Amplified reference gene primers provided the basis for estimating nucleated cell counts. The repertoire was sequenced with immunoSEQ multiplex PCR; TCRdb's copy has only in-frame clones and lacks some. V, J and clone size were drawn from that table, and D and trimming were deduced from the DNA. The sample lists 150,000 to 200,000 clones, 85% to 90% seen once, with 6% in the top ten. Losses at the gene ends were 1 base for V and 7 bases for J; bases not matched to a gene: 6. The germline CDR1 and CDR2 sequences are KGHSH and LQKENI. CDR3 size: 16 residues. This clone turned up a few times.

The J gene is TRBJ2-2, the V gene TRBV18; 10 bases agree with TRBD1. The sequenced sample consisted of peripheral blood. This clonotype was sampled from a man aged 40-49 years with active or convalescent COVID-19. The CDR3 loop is CASSPQDRGQVGELFF. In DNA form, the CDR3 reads TGTGCCAGCTCACCACAAGACAGGGGGCAGGTCGGGGAGCTGTTTTTT.